The rows below give T cell receptor beta chains drawn from one sample of a study of follicular helper T cells after annual influenza vaccination. Generated by immunoSEQ multiplex PCR, the TCRdb table keeps only in-frame clones and is missing some. The sample includes thousands of clones, about 82% of them seen just once. The sample in question was CXCR5+ CD38- circulating T follicular helper cells from blood, obtained 7 days after influenza vaccination. Source of these receptors: an adult who received the influenza vaccine. The CDR3 runs from the conserved cysteine through the conserved F or W. A D gene is named only where the DNA matches it firmly. Part of the rows lack a size; the others show once, few, many or a class for expanded clones.

V gene: TRBV7-2; D gene: -; clone size: -; J gene: TRBJ2-3; CDR3 protein: CASSPSGSTDTQYF; CDR3 DNA: TGTGCCAGCAGCCCCAGCGGGAGCACAGATACGCAGTATTTT
V gene: TRBV21-1; D gene: -; clone size: -; J gene: TRBJ2-5; CDR3 protein: CASSTGPRQGAQYF; CDR3 DNA: TGTGCCAGCAGCACCGGGCCGCGGCAAGGCGCCCAGTACTTC
V gene: TRBV11-1; D gene: TRBD1; clone size: -; J gene: TRBJ2-1; CDR3 protein: CASSDRGTGVQFF; CDR3 DNA: TGTGCCAGCAGCGACCGTGGGACAGGGGTGCAGTTCTTC
V gene: TRBV9; D gene: TRBD1; clone size: -; J gene: TRBJ1-1; CDR3 protein: CASAKDRVTEAFF; CDR3 DNA: TGTGCCAGCGCAAAAGACAGGGTCACTGAAGCTTTCTTT
V gene: TRBV5-6; D gene: -; clone size: few; J gene: TRBJ1-2; CDR3 protein: CASSAGQNYGYTF; CDR3 DNA: TGTGCCAGCAGCGCCGGACAGAACTATGGCTACACCTTC
V gene: TRBV5-1; D gene: TRBD2; clone size: once; J gene: TRBJ2-1; CDR3 protein: CASSAGLAGVNEQFF; CDR3 DNA: TGCGCCAGCAGCGCGGGACTAGCGGGAGTCAATGAGCAGTTCTTC
V gene: TRBV5-1; D gene: -; clone size: -; J gene: TRBJ2-7; CDR3 protein: CASSRGVGGAEDYEQYF; CDR3 DNA: TGCGCCAGCAGCCGAGGGGTCGGCGGGGCCGAGGACTACGAGCAGTACTTC
V gene: TRBV20-1; D gene: -; clone size: -; J gene: TRBJ2-7; CDR3 protein: CSAGRDEQYF; CDR3 DNA: TGCAGTGCTGGGCGGGACGAGCAGTACTTC
V gene: TRBV29-1; D gene: TRBD1; clone size: -; J gene: TRBJ2-1; CDR3 protein: CSGDRGRNEQFF; CDR3 DNA: TGCAGCGGCGACAGGGGCCGCAATGAGCAGTTCTTC
V gene: TRBV6-6; D gene: -; clone size: once; J gene: TRBJ2-4; CDR3 protein: CASSYPRDLGIQYF; CDR3 DNA: TGTGCCAGCAGTTACCCCCGAGATTTGGGCATTCAGTACTTC
V gene: TRBV7-8; D gene: TRBD2; clone size: -; J gene: TRBJ2-3; CDR3 protein: CASNKAGGRTDTQYF; CDR3 DNA: TGTGCCAGCAACAAGGCGGGGGGACGCACAGATACGCAGTATTTT
V gene: TRBV29-1; D gene: -; clone size: once; J gene: TRBJ2-4; CDR3 protein: CSVLGGRGAKNIQYF; CDR3 DNA: TGCAGCGTTCTGGGGGGCAGGGGGGCCAAAAACATTCAGTACTTC